A single sample is the source of the 27 T cell receptor beta chains below, sequenced in a study of cytomegalovirus exposure and HLA in healthy donors. PCR involved 60 Vbeta and 13 Jbeta primers. Generated by immunoSEQ multiplex PCR, the TCRdb table keeps only in-frame clones and is missing some. This sample has roughly 170,000 clones; around 82% occur once, and the top ten carry approximately 13%. The sequenced sample was PBMCs. All receptors derive from a woman in her forties or fifties in good health and CMV-seropositive.

The chain uses TRBV5-1 and TRBJ2-2, with D possibly TRBD1 on 6 matching bases. The germline CDR1 and CDR2 sequences are SGHRS and YFSETQ. The CDR3 totals 15 residues. Between the trimmed V and J ends, which lost 1 base and 7 bases, there was a span of 14 bases. The CDR3 DNA reads as TGCGCCAGCAGCTTGAGGCAGGGGTATGACGGGGAGCTGTTTTTT. It is translated as CASSLRQGYDGELFF.

The table lists this clone with a few counts. The J gene is TRBJ1-3, the V gene TRBV14; 8 positions agree with TRBD1. In germline, CDR1 is SGHDN, CDR2 FVKESK. This CDR3 region has 16 residues. J was trimmed by 0 bases and V by 5 bases; bases with no gene match: 6. The CDR3 DNA reads as TGTGCCAGCAGCACGGGACAGGCCTCCTCTGGAAACACCATATATTTT. The encoded protein is CASSTGQASSGNTIYF.

V usage is TRBV19 and J usage is TRBJ1-4, with 11 positions matching TRBD1. The CDR3 is 15 residues long. V was clipped by 3 bases and J by 10 bases; unmatched bases: 7. Germline V gene sequence: CDR1 LNHDA, CDR2 SQIVND (reference sequence). CDR3 in amino acids: CASSIRTGGEGKLFF. CDR3 nucleotides: TGTGCCAGTAGTATTCGGACAGGGGGCGAAGGAAAACTGTTTTTT.

The gene calls are TRBV5-1 and TRBJ1-5, with a weak D call TRBD1 (6 bases). V gave up 2 bases and J gave up 4 bases, with 10 bases separating them. Germline V gene data show CDR1 as SGHRS and CDR2 as YFSETQ. The CDR3 loop spans 14 amino acids. DNA for the CDR3: TGCGCCAGCAGCTTTGGACAGCCTAATCAGCCCCAGCATTTT. This sequence encodes CASSFGQPNQPQHF.

J is TRBJ2-7 and V is TRBV9; D perhaps matches TRBD1 (5 bases). V lost 4 bases, J lost 2 bases, and 13 bases lay in between. The CDR3 sequence is 14 residues long. Per the germline V gene, CDR1 is SGDLS and CDR2 is YYNGEE. The CDR3 spells CASSSGLGTYEQYF. The DNA of the CDR3 is TGTGCCAGCAGCTCAGGGCTGGGGACCTACGAGCAGTACTTC.

The V call is TRBV7-2, the J call TRBJ1-6; 7 bases align to TRBD1. This CDR3 contains 15 residues. With 1 base clipped from V and 7 bases from J, the junction kept 4 bases outside the gene matches. Germline CDR1 is SGHTA and CDR2 is FQGNSA. Written as DNA, the CDR3 is TGTGCCAGCAGCTTAGGTGGGACAGCCAATTCACCCCTCCACTTT. Its protein is CASSLGGTANSPLHF. Full variable domain (rest looked up from reference TRBV7-2 and TRBJ1-6): GAGVSQSPSNKVTEKGKDVELRCDPISGHTALYWYRQSLGQGLEFLIYFQGNSAPDKSGLPSDRFSAERTGGSVSTLTIQRTQQEDSAVYLCASSLGGTANSPLHFGNGTRLTVT.

The V call is TRBV7-2, the J call TRBJ2-5; 7 bases are shared with TRBD1. The CDR3 contains 13 residues. Per the germline V gene, CDR1 is SGHTA and CDR2 is FQGNSA. The trim removed 5 bases at V and 4 bases at J, leaving 4 bases unmatched. The CDR3 DNA follows: TGTGCCAGCAGCCGGGACAGACGAGAGACCCAGTACTTC. This codes for CASSRDRRETQYF.

The rearrangement links TRBV29-1 to TRBJ1-2; D is unclear. CDR3 size: 13 residues. In germline, CDR1 is SQVTM, CDR2 ANQGSEA. V was pared by 2 bases and J by 0 bases, with 7 bases between. The CDR3 DNA reads TGCAGCGTTGAATCTACCACTAACTATGGCTACACCTTC. Its protein product is CSVESTTNYGYTF.

This sequence joins TRBV10-3 and TRBJ1-5; D might be TRBD1 (6 bases). There are 15 residues in the CDR3. From germline, CDR1 is ENHRY and CDR2 SYGVKD. V gave up 3 bases and J gave up 5 bases, with 14 bases separating them. CDR3 DNA sequence: TGTGCCATCAGTGAAACACAGGGCCGCGATCAGCCCCAGCATTTT. Amino acids: CAISETQGRDQPQHF.

The J gene is TRBJ1-4, the V gene TRBV28; D not certain. There are 14 residues in the CDR3. Germline assignment: CDR1 MDHEN and CDR2 SYDVKM. V lost 3 bases and J 7 bases, leaving 12 bases between the germline ends. The CDR3 sequence: CASSFRGPGEKLFF. The CDR3 DNA reads TGTGCCAGCAGTTTTCGAGGGCCCGGTGAAAAACTGTTTTTT.

The V call is TRBV2, the J call TRBJ1-2; the match to TRBD1 covers 10 bases. CDR1 SNHLY and CDR2 FYNNEI come from the germline V gene. Trimming cost V 6 bases and J 6 bases; bases outside gene matches: 7. This CDR3 is built from 14 residues. CDR3 region: CASSLGQGIDGYTF. CDR3 in DNA: TGTGCCAGCAGCTTGGGACAGGGGATCGATGGCTACACCTTC.

The V call is TRBV4-1, the J call TRBJ2-2; 8 nucleotides line up with TRBD1. J gave up 6 bases and V 4 bases, and 10 bases lay outside the gene matches. The CDR3 contains 16 residues. Germline V lookup: CDR1 MGHRA, CDR2 YSYEKL. CDR3 sequence (DNA): TGCGCCAGCAGCCGGTTCCGGGACAGGACGGCCGGGGAGCTGTTTTTT. This encodes CASSRFRDRTAGELFF.

The chain has TRBV11-2 and TRBJ1-3; D remains unclear. The CDR3 is 14 residues long. Trimming took 5 bases from V and 0 from J, leaving 8 bases between them. Germline V gene lookup returns CDR1 SGHAT and CDR2 FQNNGV. The DNA for the CDR3 is TGTGCCAGCAGCCCGACAAGCTCTGGAAACACCATATATTTT. Translated: CASSPTSSGNTIYF.

This sequence joins TRBV28 and TRBJ1-4; TRBD1 is a possible D gene (5 bases). The CDR3 consists of 12 residues. V was clipped by 7 bases and J by 6 bases, with 9 bases between them. Germline lookup yields CDR1 MDHEN and CDR2 SYDVKM. The CDR3 loop reads CASTGGDEKLFF. The CDR3 DNA reads TGTGCCAGCACCGGGGGGGATGAAAAACTGTTTTTT.

The chain is built from TRBV4-1 and TRBJ1-5; 12 bases fit TRBD1. Germline-derived CDR1 and CDR2 are MGHRA and YSYEKL. Losses at the gene ends were 1 base for V and 4 bases for J; bases not matched to a gene: 8. This CDR3 has 18 residues. DNA of the CDR3: TGCGCCAGCAGCCAAGGGTACGGGACAGGGGGCGCGAATCAGCCCCAGCATTTT. Translation gives CASSQGYGTGGANQPQHF.

The rearrangement joins TRBV15 to TRBJ1-4; tentative D call: TRBD1 (5 bases). CDR3 length: 15 residues. CDR1 and CDR2 from the germline V gene are LNHNV and YYDKDF (reference sequence). V lost 4 bases, J lost 6 bases, and 15 bases lay in between. CDR3 sequence: CATSNDQGRDEKLFF. The CDR3 region has the DNA TGTGCCACCAGCAACGATCAGGGAAGGGATGAAAAACTGTTTTTT.

This clone was seen only a few times. The chain recombines TRBV6-5 with TRBJ1-5, with 7 bases identical to TRBD1. The CDR3 runs to 15 residues. V trimming: 7 bases; J trimming: 4 bases; junction bases outside the gene matches: 10. Per germline, CDR1 MNHEY and CDR2 SVGAGI. In nucleotides, the CDR3 is TGTGCCAGCATCCCCTCGGACAGGACAAATCAGCCCCAGCATTTT. Its translation is CASIPSDRTNQPQHF.

The rearrangement uses TRBV6-4 and TRBJ1-4, with TRBD1 matching over 9 bases. CDR3 length: 14 residues. The ends lost 7 bases at V and 8 bases at J; junction bases unmatched: 8. Per germline, CDR1 MRHNA and CDR2 SNTAGT. CDR3 coding DNA: TGTGCCAGCAACAAACAGGGGGCTGGGGAAAAACTGTTTTTT. Encoded protein: CASNKQGAGEKLFF.

CDR3 in amino acids: CASSPRTGTGYNEQFF. The CDR3 DNA follows: TGTGCCAGCTCACCCCGGACAGGGACGGGCTACAATGAGCAGTTCTTC. The V and J genes are TRBV18 and TRBJ2-1, with 8 nucleotides matching TRBD1. CDR1 is KGHSH and CDR2 is LQKENI in the germline V gene. V lost 3 bases and J lost 3; bases outside the gene matches: 7. The CDR3 consists of 16 residues.

This clone was seen more than once but under ten times. V gene TRBV5-6 combines with J gene TRBJ1-1; no clear D. Trimming removed 7 bases from V and 4 bases from J, with 11 bases in between. The CDR3 loop spans 12 amino acids. Germline-derived CDR1 and CDR2 are SGHDT and YYEEEE. CDR3 DNA sequence: TGTGCCAGCCATGTACATGGCACTGAAGCTTTCTTT. Its translation: CASHVHGTEAFF. The whole variable domain, remainder taken from reference TRBV5-6 and TRBJ1-1, is DAGVTQSPTHLIKTRGQQVTLRCSPKSGHDTVSWYQQALGQGPQFIFQYYEEEERQRGNFPDRFSGHQFPNYSSELNVNALLLGDSALYLCASHVHGTEAFFGQGTRLTVV.

The chain carries TRBV30 and TRBJ2-6; 8 bases are shared with TRBD1. CDR1 is GTSNPN and CDR2 is SVGIG in the germline V gene (reference sequence). The CDR3 spans 16 residues. Unmatched junction bases numbered 3, after V lost 2 bases and J lost 0 bases. DNA for the CDR3: TGTGCCTGGAGTCGGACAGGGAGCTCTGGGGCCAACGTCCTGACTTTC. The encoded protein is CAWSRTGSSGANVLTF.

This chain joins TRBV2 and TRBJ2-1; 14 bases are a match to TRBD2. Germline V gene lookup returns CDR1 SNHLY and CDR2 FYNNEI. CDR3 length: 14 amino acids. The junction had 5 bases not matched to a gene; V was cut back by 7 bases and J by 9 bases. The CDR3, as DNA: TGTGCCAGCACGGGACTAGCGGGGGCGGGTGAGCAGTTCTTC. This translates into CASTGLAGAGEQFF.

The rearrangement uses TRBV30 and TRBJ1-6, with D possibly being TRBD1 (6 bases). The CDR3 contains 12 residues. The ends were cut back, 1 base at V and 15 bases at J, with 13 bases in the middle. Germline V gene data show CDR1 as GTSNPN and CDR2 as SVGIG (reference sequence). Here the CDR3 reads CAWSGQDINLHF. CDR3 coding DNA: TGTGCCTGGAGTGGACAGGACATTAACCTCCACTTT.

The chain combines TRBV11-2 with TRBJ2-3, with a tentative D call TRBD1 (5 bases). CDR3 length: 14 amino acids. The germline V gene has CDR1 SGHAT and CDR2 FQNNGV. V was cut by 2 bases and J by 1 base, with 7 bases left in between. Written as DNA, the CDR3 is TGTGCCAGCAGCTTATCCAGGGGCACAGATACGCAGTATTTT. The encoded protein is CASSLSRGTDTQYF.

The chain uses TRBV6-5 and TRBJ1-4; D possibly corresponds to TRBD1 (6 bases). V lost 3 bases, J lost 4 bases, and 12 bases lay in between. The CDR3 loop spans 15 amino acids. CDR1 MNHEY and CDR2 SVGAGI come from the germline V gene. The CDR3 DNA reads as TGTGCCAGCAGTTATGTACAGGGCCGTAATGAAAAACTGTTTTTT. Amino acids: CASSYVQGRNEKLFF.

This clone was observed a handful of times. In DNA form, the CDR3 reads TGTGCCAGCACCTTGAGAGCTTTCTTT. Protein sequence: CASTLRAFF. This sequence joins TRBV28 and TRBJ1-1, with D unresolved. Germline CDR1 MDHEN, CDR2 SYDVKM. The CDR3 consists of 9 residues. The V and J ends lost 7 bases and 10 bases respectively, with 7 bases between them.

The V call is TRBV5-6, the J call TRBJ1-1; perhaps TRBD1 as D (6 bases). There are 14 residues in the CDR3. In germline, CDR1 is SGHDT, CDR2 YYEEEE. Trimming removed 2 bases at V and 5 bases at J, with 13 bases between. The CDR3, as DNA: TGTGCCAGCAGCTTTTGGGGGCGCCGAACTGAAGCTTTCTTT. Encoded protein: CASSFWGRRTEAFF.